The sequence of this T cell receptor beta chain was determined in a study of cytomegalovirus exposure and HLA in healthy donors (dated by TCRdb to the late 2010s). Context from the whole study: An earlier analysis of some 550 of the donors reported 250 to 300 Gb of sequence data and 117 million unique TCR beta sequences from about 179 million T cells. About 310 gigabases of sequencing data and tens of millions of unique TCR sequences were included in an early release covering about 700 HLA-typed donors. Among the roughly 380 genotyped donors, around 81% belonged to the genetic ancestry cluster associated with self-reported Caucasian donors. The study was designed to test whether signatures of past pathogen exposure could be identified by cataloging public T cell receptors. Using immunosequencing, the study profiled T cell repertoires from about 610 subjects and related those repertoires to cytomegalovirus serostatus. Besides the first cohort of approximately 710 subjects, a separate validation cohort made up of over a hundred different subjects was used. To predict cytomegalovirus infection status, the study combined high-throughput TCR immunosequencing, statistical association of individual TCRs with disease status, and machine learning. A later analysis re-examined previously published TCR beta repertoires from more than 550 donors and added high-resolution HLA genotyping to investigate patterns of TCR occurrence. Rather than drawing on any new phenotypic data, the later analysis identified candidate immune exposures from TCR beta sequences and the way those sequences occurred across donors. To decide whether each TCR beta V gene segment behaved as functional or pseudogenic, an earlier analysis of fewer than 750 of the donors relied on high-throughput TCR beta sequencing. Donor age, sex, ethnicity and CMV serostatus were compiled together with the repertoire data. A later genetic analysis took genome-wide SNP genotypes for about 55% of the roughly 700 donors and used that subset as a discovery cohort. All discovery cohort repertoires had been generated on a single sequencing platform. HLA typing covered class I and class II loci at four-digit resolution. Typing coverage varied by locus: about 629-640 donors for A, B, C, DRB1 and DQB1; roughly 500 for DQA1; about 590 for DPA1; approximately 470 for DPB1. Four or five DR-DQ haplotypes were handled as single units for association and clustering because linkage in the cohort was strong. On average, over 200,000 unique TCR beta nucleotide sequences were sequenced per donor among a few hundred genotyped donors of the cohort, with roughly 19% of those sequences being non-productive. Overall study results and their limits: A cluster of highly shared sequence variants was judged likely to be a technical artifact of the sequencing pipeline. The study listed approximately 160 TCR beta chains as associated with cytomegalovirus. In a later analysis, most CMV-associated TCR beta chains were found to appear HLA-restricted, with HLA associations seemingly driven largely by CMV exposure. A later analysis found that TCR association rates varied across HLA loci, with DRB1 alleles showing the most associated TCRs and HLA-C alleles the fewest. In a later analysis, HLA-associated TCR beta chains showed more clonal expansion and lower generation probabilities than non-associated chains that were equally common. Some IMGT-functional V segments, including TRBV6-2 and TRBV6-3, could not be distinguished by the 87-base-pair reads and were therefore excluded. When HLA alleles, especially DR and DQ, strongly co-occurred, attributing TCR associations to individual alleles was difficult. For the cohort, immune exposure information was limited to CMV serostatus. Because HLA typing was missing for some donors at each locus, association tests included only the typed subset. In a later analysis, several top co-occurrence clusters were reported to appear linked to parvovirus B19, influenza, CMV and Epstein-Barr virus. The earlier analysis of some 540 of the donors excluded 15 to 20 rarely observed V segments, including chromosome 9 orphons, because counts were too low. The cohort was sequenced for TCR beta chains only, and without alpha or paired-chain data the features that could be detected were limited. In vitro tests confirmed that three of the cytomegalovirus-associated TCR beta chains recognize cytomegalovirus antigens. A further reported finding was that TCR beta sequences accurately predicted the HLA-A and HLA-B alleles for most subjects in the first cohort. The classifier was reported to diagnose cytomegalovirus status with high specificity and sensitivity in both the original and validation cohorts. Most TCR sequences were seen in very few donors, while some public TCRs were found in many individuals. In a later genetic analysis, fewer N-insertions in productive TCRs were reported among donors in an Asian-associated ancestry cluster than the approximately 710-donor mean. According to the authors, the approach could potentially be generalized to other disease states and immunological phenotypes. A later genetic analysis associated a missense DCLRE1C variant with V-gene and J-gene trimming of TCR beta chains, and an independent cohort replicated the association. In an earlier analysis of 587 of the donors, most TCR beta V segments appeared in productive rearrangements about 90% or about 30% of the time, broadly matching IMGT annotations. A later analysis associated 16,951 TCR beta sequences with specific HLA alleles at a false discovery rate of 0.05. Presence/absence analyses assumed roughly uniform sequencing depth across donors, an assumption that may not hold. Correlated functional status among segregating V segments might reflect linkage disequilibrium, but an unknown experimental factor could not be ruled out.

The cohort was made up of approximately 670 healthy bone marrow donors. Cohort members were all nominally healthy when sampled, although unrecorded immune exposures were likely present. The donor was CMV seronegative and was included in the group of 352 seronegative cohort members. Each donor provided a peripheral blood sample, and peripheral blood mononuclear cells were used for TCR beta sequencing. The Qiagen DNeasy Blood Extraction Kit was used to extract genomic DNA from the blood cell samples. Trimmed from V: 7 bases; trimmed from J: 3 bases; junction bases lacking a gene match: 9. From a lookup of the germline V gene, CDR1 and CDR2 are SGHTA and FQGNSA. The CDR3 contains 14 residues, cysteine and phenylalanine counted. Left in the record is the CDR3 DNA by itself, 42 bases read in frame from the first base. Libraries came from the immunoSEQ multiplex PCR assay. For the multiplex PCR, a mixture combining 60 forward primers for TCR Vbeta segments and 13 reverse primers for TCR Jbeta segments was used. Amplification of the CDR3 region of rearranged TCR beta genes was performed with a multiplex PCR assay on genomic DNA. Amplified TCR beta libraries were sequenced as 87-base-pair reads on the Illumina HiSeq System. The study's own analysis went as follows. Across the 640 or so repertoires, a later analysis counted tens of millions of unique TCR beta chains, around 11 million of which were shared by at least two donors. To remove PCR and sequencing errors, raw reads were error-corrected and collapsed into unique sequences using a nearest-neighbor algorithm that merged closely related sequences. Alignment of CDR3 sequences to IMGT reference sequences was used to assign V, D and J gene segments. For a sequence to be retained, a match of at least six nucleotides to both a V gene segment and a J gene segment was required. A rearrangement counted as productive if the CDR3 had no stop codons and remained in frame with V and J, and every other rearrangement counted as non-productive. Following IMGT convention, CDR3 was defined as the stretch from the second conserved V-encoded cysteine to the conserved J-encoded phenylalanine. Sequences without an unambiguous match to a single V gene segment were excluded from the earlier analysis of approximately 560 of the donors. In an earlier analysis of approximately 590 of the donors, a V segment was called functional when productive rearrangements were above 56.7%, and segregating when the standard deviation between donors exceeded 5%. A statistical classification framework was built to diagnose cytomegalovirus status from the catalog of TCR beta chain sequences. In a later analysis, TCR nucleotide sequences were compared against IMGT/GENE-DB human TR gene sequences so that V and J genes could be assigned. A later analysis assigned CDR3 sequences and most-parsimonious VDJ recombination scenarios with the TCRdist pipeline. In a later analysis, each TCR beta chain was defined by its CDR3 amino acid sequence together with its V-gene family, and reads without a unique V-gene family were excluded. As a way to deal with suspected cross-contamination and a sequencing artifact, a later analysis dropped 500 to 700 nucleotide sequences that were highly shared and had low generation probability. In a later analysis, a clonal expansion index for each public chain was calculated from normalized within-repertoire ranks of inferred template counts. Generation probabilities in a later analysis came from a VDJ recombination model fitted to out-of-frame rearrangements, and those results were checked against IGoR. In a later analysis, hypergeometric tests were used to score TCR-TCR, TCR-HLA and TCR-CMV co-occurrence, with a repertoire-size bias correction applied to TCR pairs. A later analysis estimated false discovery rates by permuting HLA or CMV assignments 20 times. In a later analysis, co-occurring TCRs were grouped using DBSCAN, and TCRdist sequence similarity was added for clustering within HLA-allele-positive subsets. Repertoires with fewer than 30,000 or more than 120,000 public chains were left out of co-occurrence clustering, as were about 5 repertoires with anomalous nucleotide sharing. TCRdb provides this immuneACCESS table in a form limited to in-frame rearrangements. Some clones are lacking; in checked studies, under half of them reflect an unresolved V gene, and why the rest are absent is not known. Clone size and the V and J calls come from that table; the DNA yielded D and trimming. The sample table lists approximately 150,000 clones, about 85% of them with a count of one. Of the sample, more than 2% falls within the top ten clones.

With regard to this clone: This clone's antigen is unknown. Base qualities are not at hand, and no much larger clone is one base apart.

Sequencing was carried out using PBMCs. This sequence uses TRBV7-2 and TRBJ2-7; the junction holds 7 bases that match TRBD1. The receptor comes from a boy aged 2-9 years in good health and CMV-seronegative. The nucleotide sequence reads TGTGCCAGCAACGACCGGGACAGCAGCTACGAGCAGTACTTC. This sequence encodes CASNDRDSSYEQYF.